A selection of T cell receptor beta chains follows, all from one sample in a study of OX40 agonist ivuxolimab in advanced cancers. Libraries were prepared by immunoSEQ multiplex PCR; TCRdb keeps only in-frame clonotypes and omits some of them. The data show about 86,000 clones, 87% seen once. This specimen was CD4+ or CD8+ T cells sorted from blood, taken in a trial of the OX40 agonist ivuxolimab. The receptors stem from an adult with an advanced solid tumor such as melanoma, head and neck, liver or kidney cancer. Each CDR3 is given with its conserved first and last residue. The D gene is left open where the match is weak. Size values are once, few and many counts, or a class for expanded clones, and some rows have none.

clone size: -
D gene: -
V gene: TRBV6-1
J gene: TRBJ1-1
CDR3 protein: CASSRSMNTEAFF
CDR3 DNA: TGTGCCAGCAGTAGGTCTATGAACACTGAAGCTTTCTTT

clone size: -
D gene: -
V gene: TRBV5-6
J gene: TRBJ2-7
CDR3 protein: CASSLYGGASSYEQYF
CDR3 DNA: TGTGCCAGCAGCTTATATGGCGGGGCGTCCTCCTACGAGCAGTACTTC

clone size: -
D gene: -
V gene: TRBV5-1
J gene: TRBJ1-5
CDR3 protein: CASSLDSNQPQHF
CDR3 DNA: TGCGCCAGCAGCTTGGACAGCAATCAGCCCCAGCATTTT

clone size: -
D gene: -
V gene: TRBV27
J gene: TRBJ2-3
CDR3 protein: CASSPFSSTDTQYF
CDR3 DNA: TGTGCCAGCAGTCCCTTTTCTAGCACAGATACGCAGTATTTT

clone size: -
D gene: -
V gene: TRBV28
J gene: TRBJ1-2
CDR3 protein: CASAGIYGYTF
CDR3 DNA: TGTGCCAGCGCAGGAATTTATGGCTACACCTTC

clone size: -
D gene: TRBD2
V gene: TRBV29-1
J gene: TRBJ2-1
CDR3 protein: CSAPSSGANSYNEQFF
CDR3 DNA: TGCAGCGCCCCTTCTAGCGGGGCAAACTCCTACAATGAGCAGTTCTTC

clone size: -
D gene: -
V gene: TRBV9
J gene: TRBJ1-6
CDR3 protein: CASSPSGTSSGSPLHF
CDR3 DNA: TGTGCCAGCAGCCCCTCAGGGACTTCCTCAGGTTCACCCCTCCACTTT

clone size: -
D gene: -
V gene: TRBV28
J gene: TRBJ2-6
CDR3 protein: CASSEPSGANVLTF
CDR3 DNA: TGTGCCAGCAGTGAACCCTCTGGGGCCAACGTCCTGACTTTC

clone size: -
D gene: -
V gene: TRBV6-6
J gene: TRBJ2-5
CDR3 protein: CASSYPGGGQETQYF
CDR3 DNA: TGTGCCAGCAGTTACCCCGGTGGGGGGCAAGAGACCCAGTACTTC

clone size: -
D gene: TRBD1
V gene: TRBV9
J gene: TRBJ2-5
CDR3 protein: CASSAPGGTGTETQYF
CDR3 DNA: TGTGCCAGCAGCGCCCCCGGAGGGACAGGGACCGAGACCCAGTACTTC

clone size: -
D gene: -
V gene: TRBV7-2
J gene: TRBJ1-3
CDR3 protein: CASTPGGGSGNTIYF
CDR3 DNA: TGTGCCAGCACCCCCGGCGGGGGCTCTGGAAACACCATATATTTT

clone size: -
D gene: TRBD2
V gene: TRBV11-2
J gene: TRBJ2-3
CDR3 protein: CASSLDGRRDTQYF
CDR3 DNA: TGTGCCAGCAGCTTAGACGGGAGGAGAGATACGCAGTATTTT

clone size: -
D gene: -
V gene: TRBV28
J gene: TRBJ2-7
CDR3 protein: CATEKTDLYEQYF
CDR3 DNA: TGTGCCACTGAGAAGACGGACCTCTACGAGCAGTACTTC

clone size: -
D gene: -
V gene: TRBV5-1
J gene: TRBJ1-2
CDR3 protein: CASSLAGNYGYTF
CDR3 DNA: TGCGCCAGCAGCTTGGCTGGGAACTATGGCTACACCTTC

clone size: -
D gene: TRBD2
V gene: TRBV5-5
J gene: TRBJ2-7
CDR3 protein: CASSLRTSGRTPHEQYF
CDR3 DNA: TGTGCCAGCAGCTTGAGGACTAGCGGGAGAACACCCCACGAGCAGTACTTC

clone size: once
D gene: -
V gene: TRBV5-1
J gene: TRBJ1-4
CDR3 protein: CASSFVAAPNEKLFF
CDR3 DNA: TGCGCCAGCAGCTTTGTTGCAGCGCCAAATGAAAAACTGTTTTTT

clone size: few
D gene: -
V gene: TRBV6-1
J gene: TRBJ1-5
CDR3 protein: CASSERTAGYGPQPQHF
CDR3 DNA: TGTGCCAGCAGTGAAAGGACAGCGGGATATGGTCCTCAGCCCCAGCATTTT

clone size: -
D gene: -
V gene: TRBV6-5
J gene: TRBJ2-4
CDR3 protein: CASSPGTAKNIQYF
CDR3 DNA: TGTGCCAGCAGTCCCGGGACAGCCAAAAACATTCAGTACTTC

clone size: -
D gene: -
V gene: TRBV11-3
J gene: TRBJ1-1
CDR3 protein: CASSGLGTEAFF
CDR3 DNA: TGTGCCAGCAGCGGGTTGGGCACTGAAGCTTTCTTT

clone size: -
D gene: -
V gene: TRBV11-1
J gene: TRBJ1-4
CDR3 protein: CASSSLEPGAVEKLFF
CDR3 DNA: TGTGCCAGCAGCTCCCTGGAACCAGGGGCGGTGGAAAAACTGTTTTTT

clone size: -
D gene: -
V gene: TRBV27
J gene: TRBJ2-6
CDR3 protein: CASSLLGGISGANVLTF
CDR3 DNA: TGTGCCAGCAGTCTTTTAGGGGGGATCTCTGGGGCCAACGTCCTGACTTTC

clone size: -
D gene: TRBD1
V gene: TRBV4-1
J gene: TRBJ1-4
CDR3 protein: CASSLRGQGEKLFF
CDR3 DNA: TGCGCCAGCAGTCTCAGGGGGCAGGGAGAAAAACTGTTTTTT

clone size: -
D gene: -
V gene: TRBV11-2
J gene: TRBJ1-4
CDR3 protein: CASSLSEKLFF
CDR3 DNA: TGTGCCAGCAGCTTATCTGAAAAACTGTTTTTT

clone size: -
D gene: TRBD2
V gene: TRBV5-6
J gene: TRBJ2-2
CDR3 protein: CASSLTSRAGGRNTGELFF
CDR3 DNA: TGTGCCAGCAGCTTGACCTCCCGAGCGGGAGGGCGAAACACCGGGGAGCTGTTTTTT

clone size: -
D gene: -
V gene: TRBV7-6
J gene: TRBJ2-5
CDR3 protein: CASSLLVGVQETQYF
CDR3 DNA: TGTGCCAGCAGCTTATTAGTGGGGGTCCAAGAGACCCAGTACTTC

clone size: -
D gene: TRBD2
V gene: TRBV11-2
J gene: TRBJ2-7
CDR3 protein: CASSPGGYEQYF
CDR3 DNA: TGTGCCAGCAGCCCGGGGGGGTACGAGCAGTACTTC

clone size: -
D gene: -
V gene: TRBV7-2
J gene: TRBJ2-7
CDR3 protein: CASSSHQGVSYEQYF
CDR3 DNA: TGTGCCAGCAGCTCCCACCAGGGCGTCTCCTACGAGCAGTACTTC

clone size: -
D gene: -
V gene: TRBV29-1
J gene: TRBJ2-1
CDR3 protein: CSVEVHRGEEQFF
CDR3 DNA: TGCAGCGTTGAGGTCCACCGTGGGGAAGAGCAGTTCTTC

clone size: -
D gene: -
V gene: TRBV7-2
J gene: TRBJ2-3
CDR3 protein: CASSLGRADTQYF
CDR3 DNA: TGTGCCAGCAGCTTAGGGAGAGCAGATACGCAGTATTTT

clone size: -
D gene: -
V gene: TRBV11-2
J gene: TRBJ2-2
CDR3 protein: CASSLGILGGELFF
CDR3 DNA: TGTGCCAGCAGCTTAGGAATTCTGGGCGGGGAGCTGTTTTTT

clone size: -
D gene: -
V gene: TRBV5-1
J gene: TRBJ1-3
CDR3 protein: CASKDSSGNTIYF
CDR3 DNA: TGCGCCAGCAAGGACAGCTCTGGAAACACCATATATTTT

clone size: -
D gene: TRBD1
V gene: TRBV28
J gene: TRBJ2-7
CDR3 protein: CASSVDRGYEQYF
CDR3 DNA: TGTGCCAGCAGTGTCGACAGGGGCTACGAGCAGTACTTC

clone size: -
D gene: TRBD1
V gene: TRBV5-4
J gene: TRBJ1-6
CDR3 protein: CASSPAPGQGSSPLHF
CDR3 DNA: TGTGCCAGCAGCCCGGCCCCCGGACAGGGGAGTTCACCCCTCCACTTT

clone size: few
D gene: -
V gene: TRBV25-1
J gene: TRBJ1-2
CDR3 protein: CASSESTPGGNYGYTF
CDR3 DNA: TGTGCCAGCAGTGAATCCACTCCAGGAGGTAACTATGGCTACACCTTC

clone size: -
D gene: TRBD1
V gene: TRBV27
J gene: TRBJ2-7
CDR3 protein: CASSLSSWGRGLSYEQYF
CDR3 DNA: TGTGCCAGCAGTTTATCGTCTTGGGGCAGGGGGCTTTCCTACGAGCAGTACTTC

clone size: -
D gene: -
V gene: TRBV2
J gene: TRBJ1-1
CDR3 protein: CASSLDTNTEAFF
CDR3 DNA: TGTGCCAGCAGCCTAGACACTAACACTGAAGCTTTCTTT

clone size: -
D gene: TRBD1
V gene: TRBV4-1
J gene: TRBJ2-4
CDR3 protein: CASSLRPRQGIQAKNIQYF
CDR3 DNA: TGCGCCAGCAGCCTTAGACCCAGACAGGGAATTCAAGCCAAAAACATTCAGTACTTC